This T cell receptor beta chain stems from a study of CD8 T cells in ankylosing spondylitis. Study results and limitations: In ankylosing spondylitis blood, a motif of about eight highly homologous TCR beta variants appeared characteristic. Disease-associated clones were reportedly significantly overrepresented in matched ankylosing spondylitis synovial fluid.

Using its own MiXCR run on the 5' RACE reads, TCRdb lists one record per CDR3 protein. The sample lists roughly 440,000 distinct CDR3 sequences; roughly a sixth were seen once. This clonotype was counted between two and nine times. Its antigen is undetermined. The V and J ends lost 4 bases and 3 bases respectively, with 8 bases between them. The CDR3 covers 12 residues. Germline values: CDR1 SQVTM, CDR2 ANQGSEA. This receptor was obtained from a male donor with ankylosing spondylitis. Sample: blood, either unsorted or a sorted T cell fraction (not recorded which). This chain links TRBV29-1 with TRBJ2-3; D not resolved. CDR3: CSVGASTDTQYF. CDR3 coding DNA: TGCAGCGTTGGGGCTAGTACAGATACGCAGTATTTT.